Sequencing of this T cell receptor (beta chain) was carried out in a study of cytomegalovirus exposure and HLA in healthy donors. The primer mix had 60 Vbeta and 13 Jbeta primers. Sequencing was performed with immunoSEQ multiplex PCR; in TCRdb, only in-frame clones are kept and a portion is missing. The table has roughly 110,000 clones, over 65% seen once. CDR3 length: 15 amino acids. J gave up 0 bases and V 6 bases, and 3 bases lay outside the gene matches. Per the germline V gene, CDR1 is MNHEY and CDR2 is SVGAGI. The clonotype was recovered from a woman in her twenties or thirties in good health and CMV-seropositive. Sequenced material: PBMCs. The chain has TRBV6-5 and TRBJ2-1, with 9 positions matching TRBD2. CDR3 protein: CASRLAGDSYNEQFF. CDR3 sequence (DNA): TGTGCCAGCAGATTAGCGGGGGACTCCTACAATGAGCAGTTCTTC.